By sample fraction, the clone carrying this T cell receptor beta chain is medium-sized (0.01 to 0.1%). Its antigen is undetermined. Time point in this sample: sample taken at primary tumor resection. This sample stems from a study of spatial heterogeneity in lung cancer. TCRdb re-called the 5' RACE reads with MiXCR, one entry per CDR3 protein. The sample lists roughly 19,000 distinct CDR3 sequences, 6.5% to 8.5% occurring once. Study-wide results and limits: The study found that expanded intratumoral alpha and beta TCR counts tracked tumor mutation counts.

Germline lookup yields CDR1 GTSNPN and CDR2 SVGIG (reference sequence). V dropped 7 bases and J dropped 4 bases, with 11 bases sitting between them. The CDR3 has 13 residues. Material: lung tumor tissue, obtained at surgery. The source is a male donor with early-stage non-small cell lung cancer. The gene calls are TRBV30 and TRBJ2-6; no firm D call. Here the CDR3 reads CASAPVGANVLTF. CDR3 DNA: TGTGCCTCGGCCCCGGTGGGGGCCAACGTCCTGACTTTC.